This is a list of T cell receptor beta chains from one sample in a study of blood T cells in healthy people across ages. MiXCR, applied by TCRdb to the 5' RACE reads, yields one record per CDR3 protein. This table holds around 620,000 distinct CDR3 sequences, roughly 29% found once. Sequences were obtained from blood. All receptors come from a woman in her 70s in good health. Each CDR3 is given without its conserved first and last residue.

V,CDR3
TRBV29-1,SVRRSSYEQY
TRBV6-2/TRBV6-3,AGSYSGQGLMNTEAF
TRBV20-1,SVTAWGQGETQY
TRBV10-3,AITQGASGELF
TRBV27,ASSLSRDRGREQY
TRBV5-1,ASAQADNNEQF
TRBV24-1,ATSEWGGREETQY
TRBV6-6,ASTKQGAGGNTIY
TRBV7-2,ASSSPGSETQY
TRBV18,ASSPGRTAVGYT
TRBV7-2,ASSFYQPRVGETQY
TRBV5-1,ASSFTGSQPQH
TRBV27,ASSFRGSVTEAF
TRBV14,ASSHHTYQETQY
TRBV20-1,SARGPLAGGPETQY
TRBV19,ASSIDRRSNQPQH
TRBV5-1,ASSLEGAQTTEAF
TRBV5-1,ASSPEGAGGSGYT
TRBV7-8,ASSPFPGRLGQETQY
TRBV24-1,ATSDLGGNNEQF
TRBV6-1,ASSESRVEETQY
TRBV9,ASSVELRGGQETQY
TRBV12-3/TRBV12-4,ASSYTGLANYGYT
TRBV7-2,ASSLKGGANQPQH
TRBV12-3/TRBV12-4,ASSPLGGYYGYT
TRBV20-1,SARKPGQTYEQY
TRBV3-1,ASSQDAVSQRETQY
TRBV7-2,ASAVRRGVSDTQY
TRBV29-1,SEGADGYT
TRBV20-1,SARAPSGGGETQY
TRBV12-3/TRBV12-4,ASSPGQGRGAF
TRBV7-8,ASSRHLAYEQY
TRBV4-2,ASSQAQYTGSTEAF
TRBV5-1,ASSPITGNNYGYT
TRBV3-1,ASSQTGHNSPLH
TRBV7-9,ASSLDPLEILF
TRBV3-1,ASSRQSYGYT